The rows below give T cell receptor beta chains drawn from one sample of a study of blood T cell repertoires in COVID-19. The assay was immunoSEQ multiplex PCR, and TCRdb's table has in-frame clones only and misses some. The sample shows 25,000 or so clones, around 88% of them seen only once. The sample was peripheral blood. The receptors come from a human donor with acute or convalescent COVID-19. The donor label of this sample is uncertain. Both conserved end residues are part of each CDR3. D genes are given only for firm matches. Clone sizes are given selectively: once, few, many, or a class where the clone is expanded.

TRBD2 . TRBJ2-3 TRBV29-1 CSVRRGGGTDTQYF TGCAGCGTTCGGCGGGGGGGCGGCACAGATACGCAGTATTTT
. . TRBJ2-7 TRBV2 CASSPGGTYEQYF TGTGCCAGCAGTCCGGGGGGCACCTACGAGCAGTACTTC
TRBD1 . TRBJ2-7 TRBV25-1 CASSGGNRGSYEQYF TGTGCCAGCAGTGGAGGGAACAGGGGGTCCTACGAGCAGTACTTC
. . TRBJ2-7 TRBV4-3 CASSQGTRASGREQYF TGCGCCAGCAGCCAAGGGACTCGGGCCAGCGGGCGGGAGCAGTACTTC
TRBD1 . TRBJ1-4 TRBV19 CASGQGENEKLFF TGTGCCAGCGGACAGGGGGAAAATGAAAAACTGTTTTTT
TRBD2 . TRBJ2-3 TRBV4-2 CASSQILAGRDTQYF TGTGCCAGCAGCCAGATATTAGCGGGGAGAGATACGCAGTATTTT
. . TRBJ1-1 TRBV27 CASSFLANTEAFF TGTGCCAGCAGTTTTTTGGCGAACACTGAAGCTTTCTTT
. few TRBJ2-7 TRBV7-9 CASSPDYQSYEQYF TGTGCCAGCAGCCCGGACTACCAATCCTACGAGCAGTACTTC
. . TRBJ2-3 TRBV7-7 CASSSGTSTDTQYF TGTGCCAGCAGCTCCGGGACTAGCACAGATACGCAGTATTTT
. . TRBJ1-2 TRBV7-8 CASSPRTANYGYTF TGTGCCAGCAGCCCGAGGACAGCTAACTATGGCTACACCTTC
. . TRBJ1-1 TRBV6-5 CASRWVRAPNTEAFF TGTGCCAGCAGGTGGGTGAGGGCCCCCAACACTGAAGCTTTCTTT
TRBD1 . TRBJ1-2 TRBV5-4 CASSPYRGNYGYTF TGTGCCAGCAGCCCTTACAGGGGTAACTATGGCTACACCTTC
. . TRBJ1-5 TRBV12-3/TRBV12-4 CASGRSNQPQHF TGTGCCAGCGGCCGTAGCAATCAGCCCCAGCATTTT
. . TRBJ2-3 TRBV7-6 CASSLGRASTDTQYF TGTGCCAGCAGCTTAGGCAGGGCCAGCACAGATACGCAGTATTTT
. . TRBJ2-2 TRBV7-3 CASSFFRAGELFF TGTGCCAGCAGCTTTTTCAGGGCCGGGGAGCTGTTTTTT
. . TRBJ2-7 TRBV12-3/TRBV12-4 CASSRPESYEQYF TGTGCCAGCAGTCGTCCGGAGTCCTACGAGCAGTACTTC